This T cell receptor beta chain was profiled in a study of cytomegalovirus exposure and HLA in healthy donors. Study in general: Findings of an earlier analysis included over 95 million unique TCR beta sequences from about 180 million T cells. Whole-study findings and limits: With further analysis later on, most CMV-associated TCR beta chains appeared HLA-restricted. It was in a later analysis that TCR association rates were seen to vary by HLA locus, highest for DRB1 and lowest for HLA-C.

The primer mix had 60 Vbeta and 13 Jbeta primers. The repertoire was sequenced with immunoSEQ multiplex PCR; TCRdb's copy has only in-frame clones and lacks some. The data hold 100,000 to 150,000 clones, with roughly three quarters observed a single time. Details on this clone: Antigen: not known.

The sequenced sample consisted of PBMCs. This receptor was identified in a man aged 25 to 40 in good health and CMV-seropositive.

The CDR3 region is CASSGLDATF. The CDR3 bases are TGTGCCAGCAGTGGACTGGACGCTACCTTC. This rearrangement joins TRBV9 to TRBJ1-2; D is undetermined. V lost 5 bases to trimming and J lost 14 bases, with 13 bases between them. Per the germline V gene, CDR1 is SGDLS and CDR2 is YYNGEE. The CDR3 is 10 residues long.